The 10 T cell receptor beta chains listed next were all sequenced from one sample in a study of blood T cell repertoires in COVID-19. Sequencing was performed with immunoSEQ multiplex PCR; in TCRdb, only in-frame clones are kept and a portion is missing. The table lists approximately 180,000 clones, 85% of them singletons, with around 6.2% in the top ten. The sequenced material came from PBMCs or T cells enriched from blood (not recorded which). Source of these receptors: a man aged 40-49 years who had recovered from COVID-19.

This clone was observed once. The chain carries TRBV30 and TRBJ2-5; 12 nucleotides agree with TRBD2. The CDR3 is made up of 16 amino acids. Losses at the gene ends were 1 base for V and 5 bases for J; bases not matched to a gene: 8. The germline V gene encodes CDR1 GTSNPN and CDR2 SVGIG (reference sequence). CDR3 in amino acids: CAWSEASGGAGETQYF. Written as DNA, the CDR3 is TGTGCCTGGAGTGAAGCTAGCGGGGGGGCGGGCGAGACCCAGTACTTC.

The J gene is TRBJ1-5, the V gene TRBV10-1, with unresolved D. The CDR3 sequence is 13 residues long. The V end lost 4 bases, the J end lost 4 bases, and 8 bases lay between the germline ends. Looked up from germline, CDR1 is WNHNN and CDR2 is SYGVQD (reference sequence). This CDR3 is CASSGGLNQPQHF. Written as DNA, the CDR3 is TGCGCCAGCAGTGGAGGACTTAATCAGCCCCAGCATTTT.

The V gene is TRBV27, the J gene TRBJ2-7, with TRBD2 identical over 12 bases. CDR3 length equals 17 residues. Germline assignment: CDR1 MNHEY and CDR2 SMNVEV (reference sequence). J gave up 0 bases and V 7 bases, and 10 bases lay outside the gene matches. CDR3 sequence: CASTGLAGGSSSYEQYF. The CDR3 DNA reads as TGTGCCAGCACTGGCCTAGCGGGAGGGTCCAGCTCCTACGAGCAGTACTTC.

The chain is built from TRBV2 and TRBJ2-2; TRBD2 aligns across 7 bases. The CDR3 totals 17 residues. The V gene's germline CDR1 is SNHLY and CDR2 FYNNEI. With V trimmed by 8 bases and J by 0 bases, 12 bases remained unmatched. The CDR3: CASCPSGGGSNTGELFF. CDR3 nucleotides: TGTGCCAGCTGCCCGTCGGGAGGAGGGTCGAACACCGGGGAGCTGTTTTTT.

The V call is TRBV9, the J call TRBJ2-5; 8 bases are a match to TRBD2. Trimming removed 4 bases from V and 3 bases from J; junction bases left unmatched: 11. Germline V lookup: CDR1 SGDLS, CDR2 YYNGEE. The CDR3 totals 16 residues. The CDR3 bases are TGTGCCAGCAGCCCGACTGCAGCGGGAGTGAAAGAGACCCAGTACTTC. Translation gives CASSPTAAGVKETQYF.

This rearrangement joins TRBV30 to TRBJ1-2, with TRBD1 matching over 9 bases. The CDR3 loop spans 13 amino acids. Germline assignment: CDR1 GTSNPN and CDR2 SVGIG (reference sequence). The V gene end was trimmed by 5 bases and the J gene end by 8 bases; junction bases not matched to a gene: 9. The chain's CDR3 is CAWGTGQGEGYTF. CDR3 in DNA: TGTGCCTGGGGCACGGGACAGGGCGAGGGCTACACCTTC.

The chain has TRBV10-2 and TRBJ2-7; 8 bases are a match to TRBD2. The J segment lost 6 bases and the V segment lost 6 bases, leaving 1 base of the junction unmatched. CDR3 size: 11 residues. Germline V gene sequence: CDR1 WSHSY, CDR2 SAAADI. CDR3 amino acids: CASRSGGEQYF. The CDR3 nucleotides read TGCGCCAGCAGGAGCGGGGGCGAGCAGTACTTC.

This clone was seen just once. The gene calls are TRBV2 and TRBJ1-1; TRBD1 is a possible D gene (5 bases). CDR3 length: 14 amino acids. Trimming pared 1 base from V and 6 bases from J, leaving 12 bases between. The germline V gene encodes CDR1 SNHLY and CDR2 FYNNEI. CDR3 DNA sequence: TGTGCCAGCAGTGAAGGTGACAGTACCTCTGAAGCTTTCTTT. It specifies CASSEGDSTSEAFF.

The rearrangement links TRBV5-1 to TRBJ2-7, with D possibly TRBD1 on 6 matching bases. The CDR3 extends over 13 amino acids. Germline values: CDR1 SGHRS, CDR2 YFSETQ. Trimming stripped 5 bases from V and 7 bases from J, with 16 bases between. CDR3 residues: CASRVQGTEEQYF. In nucleotides, the CDR3 is TGCGCCAGCAGAGTTCAGGGGACGGAGGAGCAGTACTTC. Complete variable domain (other parts from reference TRBV5-1 and TRBJ2-7): KAGVTQTPRYLIKTRGQQVTLSCSPISGHRSVSWYQQTPGQGLQFLFEYFSETQRNKGNFPGRFSGRQFSNSRSEMNVSTLELGDSALYLCASRVQGTEEQYFGPGTRLTVT.

For the CDR3, the DNA is TGTGCCAGCAGCTACCTTTCGACAGGGGTTAGCGGAGAGACCCAGTACTTC. Its protein is CASSYLSTGVSGETQYF. The chain links TRBV5-6 to TRBJ2-5; 8 nucleotides match TRBD1. The germline V gene has CDR1 SGHDT and CDR2 YYEEEE. The CDR3 totals 17 residues. The V and J ends lost 3 bases and 4 bases, in that order; junction bases with no gene match: 14.